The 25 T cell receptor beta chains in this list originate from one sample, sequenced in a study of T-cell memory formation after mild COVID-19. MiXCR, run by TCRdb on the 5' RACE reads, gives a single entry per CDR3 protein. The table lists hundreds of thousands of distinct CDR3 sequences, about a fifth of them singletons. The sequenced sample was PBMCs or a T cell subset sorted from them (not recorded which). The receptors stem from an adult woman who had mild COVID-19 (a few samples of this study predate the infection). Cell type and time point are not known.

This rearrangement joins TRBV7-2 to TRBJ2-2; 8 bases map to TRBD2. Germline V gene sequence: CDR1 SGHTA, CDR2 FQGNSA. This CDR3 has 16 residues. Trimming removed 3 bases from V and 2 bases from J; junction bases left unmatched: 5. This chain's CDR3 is CASSFHSGSNTGELFF. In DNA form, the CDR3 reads TGTGCCAGCAGCTTCCACAGCGGGAGTAACACCGGGGAGCTGTTTTTT.

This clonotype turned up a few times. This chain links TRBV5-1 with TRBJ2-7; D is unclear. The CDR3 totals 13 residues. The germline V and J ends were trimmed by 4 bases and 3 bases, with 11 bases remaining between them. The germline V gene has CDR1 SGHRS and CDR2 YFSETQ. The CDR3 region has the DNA TGCGCCAGCAGCGCACATTTATTCTACGAGCAGTACTTC. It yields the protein CASSAHLFYEQYF.

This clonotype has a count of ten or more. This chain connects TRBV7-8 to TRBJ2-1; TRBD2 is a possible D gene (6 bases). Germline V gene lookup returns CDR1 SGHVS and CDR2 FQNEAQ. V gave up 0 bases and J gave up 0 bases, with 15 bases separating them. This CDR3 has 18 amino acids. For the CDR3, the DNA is TGTGCCAGCAGCTTAGCGGGAGGTGGGGGGACCTCCTACAATGAGCAGTTCTTC. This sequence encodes CASSLAGGGGTSYNEQFF.

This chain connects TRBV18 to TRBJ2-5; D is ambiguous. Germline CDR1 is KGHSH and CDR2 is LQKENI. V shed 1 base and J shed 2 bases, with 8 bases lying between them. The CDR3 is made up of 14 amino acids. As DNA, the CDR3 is TGTGCCAGCTCACCACGGGCAACGCAAGAGACCCAGTACTTC. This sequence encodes CASSPRATQETQYF.

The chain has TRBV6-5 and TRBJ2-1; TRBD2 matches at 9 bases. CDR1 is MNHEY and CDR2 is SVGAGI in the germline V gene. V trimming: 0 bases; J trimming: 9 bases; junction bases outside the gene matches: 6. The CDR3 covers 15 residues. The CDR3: CASSYSGGGAFEQFF. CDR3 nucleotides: TGTGCCAGCAGTTACTCGGGCGGGGGGGCCTTTGAGCAGTTCTTC.

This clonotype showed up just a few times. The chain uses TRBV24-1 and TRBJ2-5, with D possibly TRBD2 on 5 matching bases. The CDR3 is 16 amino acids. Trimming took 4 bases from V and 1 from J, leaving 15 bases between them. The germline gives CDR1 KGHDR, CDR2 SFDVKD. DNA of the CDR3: TGTGCCACCAGTGACCTTACTAGTACGAGCCAAGAGACCCAGTACTTC. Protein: CATSDLTSTSQETQYF.

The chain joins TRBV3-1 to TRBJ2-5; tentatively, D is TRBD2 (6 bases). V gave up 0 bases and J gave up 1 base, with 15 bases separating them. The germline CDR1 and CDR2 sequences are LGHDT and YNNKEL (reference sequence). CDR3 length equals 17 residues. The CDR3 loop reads CASSQDWVGSGQETQYF. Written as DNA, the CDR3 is TGTGCCAGCAGCCAAGATTGGGTCGGGAGCGGCCAAGAGACCCAGTACTTC.

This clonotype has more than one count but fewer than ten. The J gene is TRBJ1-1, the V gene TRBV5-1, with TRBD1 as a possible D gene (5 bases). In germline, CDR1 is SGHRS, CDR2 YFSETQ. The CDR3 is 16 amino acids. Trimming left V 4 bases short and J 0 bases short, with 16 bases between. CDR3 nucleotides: TGCGCCAGCAGCCCCGGCGGGGGGGTTCTGAACACTGAAGCTTTCTTT. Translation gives CASSPGGGVLNTEAFF.

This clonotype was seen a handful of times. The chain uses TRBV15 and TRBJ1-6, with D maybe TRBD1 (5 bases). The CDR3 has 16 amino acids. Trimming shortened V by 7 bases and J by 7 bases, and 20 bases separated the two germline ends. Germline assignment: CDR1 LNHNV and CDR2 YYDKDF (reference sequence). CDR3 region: CATNPGPGRVNSPLHF. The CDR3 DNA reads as TGTGCCACCAACCCCGGTCCGGGACGGGTGAATTCACCCCTCCACTTT.

CDR3 protein: CSARGGEAFF. CDR3 DNA: TGCAGTGCTAGAGGTGGGGAAGCTTTCTTT. This chain uses TRBV20-1 with TRBJ1-1, with D unclear. Between the trimmed V and J ends, which lost 1 base and 8 bases, there was a span of 5 bases. CDR1 is DFQATT, CDR2 SNEGSKA, per germline (reference sequence). This CDR3 spans 10 amino acids.

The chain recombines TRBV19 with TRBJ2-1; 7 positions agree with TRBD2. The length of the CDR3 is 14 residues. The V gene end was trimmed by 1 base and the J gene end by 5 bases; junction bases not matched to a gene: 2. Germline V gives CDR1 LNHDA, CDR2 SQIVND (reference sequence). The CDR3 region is CASSIGGRDNEQFF. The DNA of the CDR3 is TGTGCCAGTAGTATAGGCGGGAGAGACAATGAGCAGTTCTTC.

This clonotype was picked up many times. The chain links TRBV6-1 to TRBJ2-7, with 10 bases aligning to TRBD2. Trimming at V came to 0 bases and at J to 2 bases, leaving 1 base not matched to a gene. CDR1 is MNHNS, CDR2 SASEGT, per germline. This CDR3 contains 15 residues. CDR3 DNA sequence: TGTGCCAGCAGTGAAGCGAGCGGGGGGGCCTACGAGCAGTACTTC. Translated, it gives CASSEASGGAYEQYF.

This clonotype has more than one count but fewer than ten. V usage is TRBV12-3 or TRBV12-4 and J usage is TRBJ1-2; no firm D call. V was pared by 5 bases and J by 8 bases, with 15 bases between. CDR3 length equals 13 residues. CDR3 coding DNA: TGTGCCAGCAGTCCAAGCCGAGAGTCGGGCTACACCTTC. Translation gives CASSPSRESGYTF.

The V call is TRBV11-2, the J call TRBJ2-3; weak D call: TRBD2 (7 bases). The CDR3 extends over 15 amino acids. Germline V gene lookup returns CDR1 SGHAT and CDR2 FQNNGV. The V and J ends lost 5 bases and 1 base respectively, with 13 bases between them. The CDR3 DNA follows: TGTGCCAGCAGCAAAGGGGGGGGCGGCACAGATACGCAGTATTTT. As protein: CASSKGGGGTDTQYF.

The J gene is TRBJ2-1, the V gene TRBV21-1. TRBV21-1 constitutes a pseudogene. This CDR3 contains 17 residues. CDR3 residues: CASSKAVGQGPYNEQFF. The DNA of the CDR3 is TGTGCCAGCAGCAAAGCGGTTGGACAGGGCCCCTACAATGAGCAGTTCTTC.

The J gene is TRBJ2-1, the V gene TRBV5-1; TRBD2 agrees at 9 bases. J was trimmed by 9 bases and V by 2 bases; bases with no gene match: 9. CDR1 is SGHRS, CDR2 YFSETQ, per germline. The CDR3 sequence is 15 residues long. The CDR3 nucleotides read TGCGCCAGCAGCTTCCGCACTAGCGGGCCCAGTGAGCAGTTCTTC. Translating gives CASSFRTSGPSEQFF.

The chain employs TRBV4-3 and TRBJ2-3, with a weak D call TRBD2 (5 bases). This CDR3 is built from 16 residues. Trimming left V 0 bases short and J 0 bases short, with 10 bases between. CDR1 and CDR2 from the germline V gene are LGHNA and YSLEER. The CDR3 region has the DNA TGCGCCAGCAGCCAAGACGTGGGAGTGAGCACAGATACGCAGTATTTT. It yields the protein CASSQDVGVSTDTQYF.

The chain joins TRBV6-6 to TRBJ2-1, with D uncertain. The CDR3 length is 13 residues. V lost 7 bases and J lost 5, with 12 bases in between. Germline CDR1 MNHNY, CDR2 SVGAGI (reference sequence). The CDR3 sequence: CASMFGDHNEQFF. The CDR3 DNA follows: TGTGCCAGCATGTTCGGCGACCACAATGAGCAGTTCTTC.

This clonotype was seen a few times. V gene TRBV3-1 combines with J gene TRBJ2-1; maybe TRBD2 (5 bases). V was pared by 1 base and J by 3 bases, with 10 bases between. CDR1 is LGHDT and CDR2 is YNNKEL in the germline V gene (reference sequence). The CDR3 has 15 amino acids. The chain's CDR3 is CASSQGHGGYNEQFF. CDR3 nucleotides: TGTGCCAGCAGCCAAGGTCACGGAGGCTACAATGAGCAGTTCTTC.

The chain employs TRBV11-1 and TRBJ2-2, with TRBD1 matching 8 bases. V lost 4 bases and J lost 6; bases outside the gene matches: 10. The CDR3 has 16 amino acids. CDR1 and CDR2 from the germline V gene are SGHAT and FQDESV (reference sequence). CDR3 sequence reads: CASSYDRGEGPGELFF. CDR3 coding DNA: TGTGCCAGCAGCTACGACAGGGGAGAGGGCCCCGGGGAGCTGTTTTTT.

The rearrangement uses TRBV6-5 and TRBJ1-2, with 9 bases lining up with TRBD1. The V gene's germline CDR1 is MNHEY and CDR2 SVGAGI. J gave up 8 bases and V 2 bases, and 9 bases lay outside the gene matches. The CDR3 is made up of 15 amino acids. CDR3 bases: TGTGCCAGCAGTTACCCTTCACAGGGGGCGCGAGGCTACACCTTC. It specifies CASSYPSQGARGYTF.

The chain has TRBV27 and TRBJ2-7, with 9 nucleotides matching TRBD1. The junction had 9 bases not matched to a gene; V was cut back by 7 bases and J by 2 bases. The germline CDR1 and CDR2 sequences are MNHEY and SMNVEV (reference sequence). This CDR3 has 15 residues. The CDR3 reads CASIATGGGTYEQYF. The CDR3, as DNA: TGTGCCAGCATTGCGACAGGGGGAGGGACCTACGAGCAGTACTTC.

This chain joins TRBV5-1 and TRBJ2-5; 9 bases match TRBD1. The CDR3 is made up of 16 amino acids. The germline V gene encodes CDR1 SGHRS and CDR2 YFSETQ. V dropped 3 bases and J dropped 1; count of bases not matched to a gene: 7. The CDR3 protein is CASSWTPGQGQETQYF. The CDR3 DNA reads TGCGCCAGCAGCTGGACGCCGGGACAGGGCCAAGAGACCCAGTACTTC. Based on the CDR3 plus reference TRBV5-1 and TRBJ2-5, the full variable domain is KAGVTQTPRYLIKTRGQQVTLSCSPISGHRSVSWYQQTPGQGLQFLFEYFSETQRNKGNFPGRFSGRQFSNSRSEMNVSTLELGDSALYLCASSWTPGQGQETQYFGPGTRLLVL.

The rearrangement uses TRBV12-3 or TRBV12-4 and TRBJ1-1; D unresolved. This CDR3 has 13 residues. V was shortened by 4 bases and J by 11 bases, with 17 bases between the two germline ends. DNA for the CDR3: TGTGCCAGCAGTTCTGGGGAGCGGTTAGACGCTTTCTTT. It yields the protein CASSSGERLDAFF.

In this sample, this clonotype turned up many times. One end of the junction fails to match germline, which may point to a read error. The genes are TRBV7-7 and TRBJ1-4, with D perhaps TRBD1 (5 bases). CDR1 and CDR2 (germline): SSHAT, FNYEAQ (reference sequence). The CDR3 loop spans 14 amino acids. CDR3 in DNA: TGTGCTAGCAGCTTAGGAGGGGTTGGCGAAAAACTGTTTTTT. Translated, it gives CASSLGGVGEKLFF.